The next 25 T cell receptor beta chains were all read from a single sample in a study of tissue T cells after allogeneic stem cell transplantation. Clones were sequenced by immunoSEQ multiplex PCR, and TCRdb holds only the in-frame ones, with some missing. Altogether roughly 8,100 clones are present, under 40% being singletons, with the ten largest covering around 6.4%. Stated time point: mouse harvest day 14 after allogeneic transplant. Mouse grafts combined 10^7 T-cell-depleted bone marrow cells with 10^6 splenic CD5+ T cells. Material for sequencing was skin. The receptors here all came from a female BALB/c mouse given C57BL/6 T cells with graft-versus-host disease after an allogeneic hematopoietic cell transplant.

Remarks on this clone: This may arise from a read error, as a much more abundant clone is one base away. The listed genes are named as in mouse. From the germline J gene comes the end of the CDR3, since the read stops 1 residue before it. The chain links TRBV3 to TRBJ2-1; 7 bases fit TRBD1. The length of the CDR3 is 13 residues. From germline, CDR1 is SNHLY and CDR2 FYNGKV (reference sequence). V gave up 5 bases and J gave up 3 bases; unmatched junction bases: 1. CDR3 protein: CASSRDSYAEQFF. Partial CDR3 DNA: TGTGCCAGCAGCCGGGACAGCTATGCTGAGCAGTTC.

About this clone: Mouse names are used for the genes. CDR3: CASGGGQDSGNTLYF. CDR3 DNA, as far as it was read: TGTGCCAGCGGTGGGGGACAGGATTCTGGAAATACGCTCTAT. This chain uses TRBV13-3 with TRBJ1-3, with 8 bases identical to TRBD1. Sequencing ends 1 residue short of the CDR3 end; the germline J gene provides the rest. Germline V gives CDR1 NNHDY, CDR2 SYVADS. With V trimmed by 7 bases and J by 0 bases, 6 bases remained unmatched. CDR3 length equals 15 residues.

This clone was detected only a few times. Gene names are mouse gene names. The read terminates 1 residue ahead of where the CDR3 ends, so the germline J gene completes it. V and J are TRBV5 and TRBJ2-2; 9 bases are shared with TRBD1. CDR1 LGHNA and CDR2 YNLKQL come from the germline V gene (reference sequence). This CDR3 spans 15 amino acids. J lost 6 bases, V lost 3 bases, and 5 bases had no gene match. Here the CDR3 reads CASSQTGGWSGQLYF. The CDR3 bases that were read are TGTGCCAGCAGCCAGACAGGGGGATGGTCCGGGCAGCTCTAC.

For this clone: Here the gene names and germline are mouse. The read ends 1 residue shy of where the CDR3 ends; the end is completed using the germline J gene. The chain is built from TRBV13-2 and TRBJ2-5; the match to TRBD2 covers 9 bases. V was clipped by 2 bases and J by 0 bases; unmatched bases: 4. This CDR3 comprises 16 residues. CDR1 and CDR2 (germline): NNHNN, SYGAGS (reference sequence). The CDR3 loop reads CASGDPGGDNQDTQYF. The CDR3 bases that were read are TGTGCCAGCGGTGACCCTGGGGGGGATAACCAAGACACCCAGTAC.

Worth noting for this clone: Germline and genes: mouse. Read data end 1 residue before the CDR3 end; the end is taken from the germline J gene. The chain joins TRBV17 to TRBJ2-7; D gene uncertain. Germline-derived CDR1 and CDR2 are MNHDT and YYDKIL. This CDR3 has 12 amino acids. V lost 4 bases to trimming and J lost 4 bases, with 8 bases between them. The CDR3 here is CASSNGRYEQYF. CDR3 bases read: TGTGCTAGCAGTAACGGAAGATATGAACAGTAC. The full variable domain, completed using reference TRBV17 and TRBJ2-7, is DTTVKQNPRYKLARVGKPVNLICSQTMNHDTMYWYQKKPNQAPKLLLFYYDKILNREADTFEKFQSSRPNNSFCSLYIGSAGLEYSAMYLCASSNGRYEQYFGPGTRLTVL.

To note about this clone: Mouse gene names apply. The read falls 1 residue short of the CDR3 end, and the missing part is taken from the germline J gene. V and J are TRBV14 and TRBJ1-4; D remains ambiguous. CDR3 length: 16 residues. CDR1 and CDR2 (germline): SGHDT, FRDEAV. V was shortened by 0 bases and J by 0 bases, with 9 bases between the two germline ends. The CDR3 region is CASSFWGKISNERLFF. The CDR3 bases that were read are TGTGCCAGCAGTTTCTGGGGAAAGATTTCCAACGAAAGATTATTT.

This clone is deemed medium-sized. The listed genes are named as in mouse. The read halts 1 residue ahead of the CDR3 end, with the missing end drawn from the germline J gene. The J gene is TRBJ2-7, the V gene TRBV29; possibly TRBD2 for D (6 bases). CDR3 length: 12 amino acids. Deletions cut 4 bases from V and 7 bases from J, with 11 bases between. Germline lookup yields CDR1 MSHET and CDR2 SYDVDS. Incomplete CDR3 DNA: TGTGCTAGCAGTTCCCTGGGGTGGGAACAGTAC. Its protein product is CASSSLGWEQY. The whole CDR3 reads CASSSLGWEQYF.

This clone appeared a few times. The gene names here belong to mouse. The read gets to within 1 residue of the CDR3 end, and the germline J gene fills in the rest. The chain employs TRBV31 and TRBJ2-5, with a weak D call TRBD2 (6 bases). The V end was cut by 0 bases, the J end by 0 bases, with 13 bases between. The germline V gene encodes CDR1 GKSSPN and CDR2 SITVG. This CDR3 has 16 amino acids. The CDR3 bases that were read are TGTGCCTGGAGTCTGGGGGGAAACTTTAACCAAGACACCCAGTAC. Translated, it gives CAWSLGGNFNQDTQY. The CDR3, in full, reads CAWSLGGNFNQDTQYF.

A note on this clone: Here the gene names and germline are mouse. With the read ending 1 residue before the CDR3 end, the germline J gene is used to fill in that end. The V gene is TRBV26, the J gene TRBJ1-2; tentatively, D is TRBD1 (5 bases). This CDR3 is 13 amino acids long. Germline assignment: CDR1 KGHPV and CDR2 FQNQEV (reference sequence). Trimming left V 2 bases short and J 1 base short, with 5 bases between. CDR3 in amino acids: CASSLDRNSDYTF. The DNA read from the CDR3 is TGTGCCAGCAGTCTGGACAGAAACTCCGACTACACC.

Details on this clone: Genes and germline come from the mouse. CDR3 DNA, as far as it was read: TGTGCCAGCAGTCTGGGACAGGGTTCTGGAAATACGCTCTAT. It yields the protein CASSLGQGSGNTLY. The whole CDR3 sequence is CASSLGQGSGNTLYF. J is TRBJ1-3 and V is TRBV26, with 8 bases identical to TRBD1. Coverage ceases 1 residue before the CDR3 finishes, and the germline J gene fills in the end. This CDR3 contains 15 residues. The trim removed 2 bases at V and 0 bases at J, leaving 0 bases unmatched. Germline V gene lookup returns CDR1 KGHPV and CDR2 FQNQEV (reference sequence).

Of note for this clone: The gene symbols are mouse symbols. The read gets to within 1 residue of the CDR3 end, and the germline J gene fills in the rest. V and J are TRBV13-2 and TRBJ1-3; possible D gene TRBD1, 6 bases. V was pared by 5 bases and J by 0 bases, with 9 bases between. CDR3 size: 14 residues. In germline, CDR1 is NNHNN, CDR2 SYGAGS (reference sequence). CDR3 DNA (partial): TGTGCCAGCGGGGGACAAAATTCTGGAAATACGCTCTAT. Amino acid sequence: CASGGQNSGNTLY. The entire CDR3 protein reads CASGGQNSGNTLYF.

This clone has a handful of counts. Genes and germline come from the mouse. The read gets to within 1 residue of the CDR3 end, and the germline J gene fills in the rest. This chain uses TRBV26 with TRBJ1-3; the D gene is possibly TRBD1 (5 bases). Germline lookup yields CDR1 KGHPV and CDR2 FQNQEV (reference sequence). The CDR3 extends over 15 amino acids. V shed 1 base and J shed 0 bases, with 7 bases lying between them. The covered CDR3 bases are TGTGCCAGCAGTCTGTGGACAAATTCTGGAAATACGCTCTAT. Amino acids: CASSLWTNSGNTLY. The full CDR3 protein is CASSLWTNSGNTLYF.

Of note for this clone: The listed genes are named as in mouse. CDR3 sequence: CASSLAGVNTEVFF. The part of the CDR3 DNA that was read is TGTGCCAGCAGTCTGGCAGGGGTGAACACAGAAGTCTTC. The chain links TRBV26 to TRBJ1-1, with D perhaps matching TRBD1 (6 bases). The CDR3 end lies 1 residue beyond the end of the read and is filled in from the germline J gene. V was cut by 2 bases and J by 1 base, with 8 bases left in between. CDR3 size: 14 residues. Germline V lookup: CDR1 KGHPV, CDR2 FQNQEV (reference sequence).

Worth noting for this clone: Mouse gene names apply. Coverage ceases 1 residue before the CDR3 finishes, and the germline J gene fills in the end. This chain links TRBV4 with TRBJ1-4, with D tentatively TRBD1 (5 bases). Germline V lookup: CDR1 LGHDT, CDR2 YNNKQL (reference sequence). Between the trimmed V and J ends, which lost 5 bases and 8 bases, there was a span of 12 bases. This CDR3 is 13 amino acids long. CDR3 DNA (partial): TGTGCCAGCAGCCCCGGGGGAAGGGAAAGATTATTT. Residues: CASSPGGRERLF. The whole CDR3 is CASSPGGRERLFF.

Remarks on this clone: Gene and germline names: mouse. The CDR3 goes on 1 residue after the read ends, and that part is filled in from the germline J gene. The rearrangement uses TRBV15 and TRBJ2-1; D gene ambiguous. The germline V and J ends were trimmed by 7 bases and 11 bases, with 6 bases remaining between them. This CDR3 is 9 amino acids long. The germline V gene encodes CDR1 SGHND and CDR2 FRSKSL. The CDR3 protein is CASTSQQFF. CDR3 DNA (partial): TGTGCCAGCACCTCCCAGCAGTTC.

This clone was seen a handful of times. Gene names refer to mouse genes. The CDR3 loop is CASSLRGGQNTLYF. The part of the CDR3 DNA that was read is TGTGCCAGCTCTCTGCGGGGAGGTCAAAACACCTTGTAC. The chain combines TRBV12-1 with TRBJ2-4; no reliable D call. The sequenced fragment ends 1 residue before the CDR3 boundary, so the rest is inferred from the germline J gene. Germline loops: CDR1 SGHSN, CDR2 HYEKVE. Trimming took 1 base from V and 1 from J, leaving 8 bases between them. The CDR3 spans 14 residues.

This clone was found a few times. Mouse gene names and germline throughout. The read finishes 1 residue shy of the CDR3 end, and the germline J gene is used to complete it. The chain is built from TRBV1 and TRBJ2-5, with D perhaps matching TRBD1 or TRBD2 (5 bases each). The germline CDR1 and CDR2 sequences are NSQYPW and LRSPGD (reference sequence). The germline V and J ends were trimmed by 0 bases and 5 bases, with 12 bases remaining between them. CDR3 length: 15 amino acids. The covered CDR3 bases are TGCACCTGCAGTGCAGATGGGGACCGCGGAGACACCCAGTAC. This sequence encodes CTCSADGDRGDTQY. The whole CDR3 reads CTCSADGDRGDTQYF.

This clone is judged medium-sized. Gene names denote mouse genes. The CDR3 end lies 1 residue beyond the end of the read and is filled in from the germline J gene. This chain links TRBV23 with TRBJ2-1. Germline-derived CDR1 and CDR2 are KGHTA and FQNQQP. The CDR3 contains 15 residues. The part of the CDR3 DNA that was read is TGCTCCAGCAGTCAATCTTGGGCTAACTATGCTGAGCAGTTC. Protein sequence: CSSSQSWANYAEQF. The whole CDR3 protein reads CSSSQSWANYAEQFF.

This clone was seen a few times. Mouse gene names and germline throughout. The read ends 1 residue before the CDR3 terminus; that terminus is restored from the germline J gene. The chain has TRBV26 and TRBJ1-3, with 7 bases lining up with TRBD1. With 4 bases clipped from V and 0 bases from J, the junction kept 3 bases outside the gene matches. CDR3 length equals 15 residues. In germline, CDR1 is KGHPV, CDR2 FQNQEV (reference sequence). The part of the CDR3 DNA that was read is TGTGCCAGCAGTCACGGGACAGTTTCTGGAAATACGCTCTAT. Translated, it gives CASSHGTVSGNTLY. The whole CDR3 protein reads CASSHGTVSGNTLYF.

A note on this clone: Mouse gene names and germline throughout. The read falls 1 residue short of the CDR3 end, and the missing part is taken from the germline J gene. The V call is TRBV26, the J call TRBJ2-3, with TRBD1 identical over 9 bases. The CDR3 covers 15 residues. Germline loops: CDR1 KGHPV, CDR2 FQNQEV (reference sequence). Germline trimming cut 3 bases from V and 3 bases from J; bases unmatched to any gene: 4. CDR3 sequence: CASSLWTGVAETLYF. Incomplete CDR3 DNA: TGTGCCAGCAGTCTCTGGACAGGGGTGGCAGAAACGCTGTAT.

A word on this clone: Gene names denote mouse genes. The read finishes 1 residue shy of the CDR3 end, and the germline J gene is used to complete it. V is TRBV16 and J is TRBJ1-6, with D maybe TRBD1 (5 bases). TRBJ1-6 is annotated as an ORF whose role is uncertain. The CDR3 covers 13 residues. Germline V gene data show CDR1 as SGHSA and CDR2 as FRNQAP. V was pared by 1 base and J by 11 bases, with 9 bases between. The CDR3 bases that were read are TGTGCAAGCAGCTTAGGGGGGGACGCGCCCCTCTAC. Translated: CASSLGGDAPLY. The complete CDR3 protein is CASSLGGDAPLYF.

For this clone: Any gene name here is a mouse gene name. Read sequence stops 1 residue before the CDR3 end, and the germline J gene provides the missing end. The chain is built from TRBV26 and TRBJ2-2; 10 nucleotides align to TRBD1. Losses at the gene ends were 4 bases for V and 4 bases for J; bases not matched to a gene: 3. This CDR3 has 15 amino acids. Germline assignment: CDR1 KGHPV and CDR2 FQNQEV (reference sequence). CDR3 bases read: TGTGCCAGCAGTCGACAGGGGGCGGGCACCGGGCAGCTCTAC. Amino acid sequence: CASSRQGAGTGQLY. The whole CDR3 reads CASSRQGAGTGQLYF.

A note on this clone: Gene labels here are mouse ones. The read terminates 1 residue ahead of where the CDR3 ends, so the germline J gene completes it. The chain links TRBV26 to TRBJ2-3; 10 nucleotides agree with TRBD1. Trimming cost V 5 bases and J 1 base; bases outside gene matches: 6. The CDR3 covers 16 residues. The germline V gene has CDR1 KGHPV and CDR2 FQNQEV (reference sequence). The CDR3 loop reads CASSRQGASGAETLYF. The CDR3 bases that were read are TGTGCCAGCAGTAGACAGGGGGCGAGTGGTGCAGAAACGCTGTAT.

As regards this clone: A much larger clonotype is one base distant, so this may be a read error. Gene names are the mouse ones. The read is 1 residue too short to cover the CDR3 end, so that end is filled in from the germline J gene. The chain combines TRBV26 with TRBJ1-4, with 7 bases fitting TRBD1. Germline V gives CDR1 KGHPV, CDR2 FQNQEV (reference sequence). Unmatched junction bases numbered 1, after V lost 3 bases and J lost 3 bases. The CDR3 is made up of 14 amino acids. CDR3 DNA, as far as it was read: TGTGCCAGCAGTCTACAGGGGACCAACGAAAGATTATTT. Translated, it gives CASSLQGTNERLF. The full CDR3 sequence reads CASSLQGTNERLFF.

This clone was seen more than once but under ten times. Gene names refer to mouse genes. The read gets to within 1 residue of the CDR3 end, and the germline J gene fills in the rest. This chain uses TRBV26 with TRBJ2-7; 8 bases line up with TRBD2. Unmatched junction bases numbered 2, after V lost 4 bases and J lost 0 bases. Germline V gene lookup returns CDR1 KGHPV and CDR2 FQNQEV (reference sequence). There are 14 residues in the CDR3. The sequenced part of the CDR3 DNA is TGTGCCAGCAGTCACTGGGGGAGCTCCTATGAACAGTAC. Translation gives CASSHWGSSYEQY. The CDR3 in full is CASSHWGSSYEQYF. Combining the CDR3 with reference TRBV26 and TRBJ2-7 gives the whole variable domain NSKVIQTPRYLVKGQGQKAKMRCIPEKGHPVVFWYQQNKNNEFKFLINFQNQEVLQQIDMTEKRFSAECPSNSPCSLEIQSSEAGDSALYLCASSHWGSSYEQYFGPGTRLTVL.